Listed below are T cell receptor beta chains from one sample, sequenced in a study of T cells in Graves' hyperthyroidism and ophthalmopathy. From the multiplex PCR reads, TCRdb called clonotypes with MiXCR, one entry per CDR3 protein. The top ten hold roughly 15% of the sample, which has roughly 660,000 distinct CDR3 sequences, approximately 15% seen once. The sample comprised blood. The origin of the receptors is a man aged 45-60 years with Graves' hyperthyroidism. CDR3s include the opening cysteine and the closing phenylalanine or tryptophan. A D gene is named only where the DNA matches it firmly. The size of a clone is reported for some rows only, either as once, few or many, or as a class for expanded clones.

d_call clone_size j_call v_call cdr3_aa cdr3_nt
. few TRBJ2-5 TRBV28 CASSRRRFLGQETQYF TGTGCCAGCAGTCGGAGGCGGTTTCTGGGCCAAGAGACCCAGTACTTC
. few TRBJ2-2 TRBV19 CATGVKLNTGELFF TGTGCCACTGGGGTCAAGCTGAACACCGGGGAGCTGTTTTTT
TRBD1 many TRBJ2-1 TRBV30 CAWRDRGGAGVSYNEQFF TGTGCCTGGAGGGACAGGGGAGGCGCGGGAGTATCGTACAATGAGCAGTTCTTC
. . TRBJ2-1 TRBV27 CASGLRVHSYNEQFF TGTGCCAGCGGTTTGAGGGTGCACTCCTACAATGAGCAGTTCTTC
. . TRBJ1-2 TRBV30 CAWMEAGIANYGYTF TGTGCCTGGATGGAGGCAGGGATAGCTAACTATGGCTACACCTTC
TRBD2 many TRBJ2-7 TRBV7-9 CASSRTGTSSEQYF TGTGCCAGCAGCCGTACCGGGACTAGCAGCGAGCAGTACTTC
. few TRBJ2-7 TRBV6-1 CASSYGVSYEQYF TGTGCCAGCAGTTATGGGGTGTCCTACGAGCAGTACTTC
TRBD2 few TRBJ2-5 TRBV13 CASSLKAGDQETQYF TGTGCCAGCAGCTTAAAAGCGGGAGACCAAGAGACCCAGTACTTC
TRBD1 many TRBJ2-7 TRBV29-1 CSVVTGATYEQYF TGCAGCGTGGTGACAGGGGCGACCTACGAGCAGTACTTC
TRBD1 once TRBJ1-4 TRBV6-1 CASSARGTGFEKLFF TGTGCCAGCAGTGCCAGAGGGACAGGGTTCGAAAAACTGTTTTTT
TRBD1 many TRBJ1-6 TRBV28 CASMTGESPLHF TGTGCCAGCATGACAGGGGAATCACCCCTCCACTTT
. many TRBJ2-1 TRBV7-9 CASSFREGYNEQFF TGTGCCAGCAGCTTCCGGGAAGGGTACAATGAGCAGTTCTTC
TRBD1 many TRBJ2-1 TRBV5-1 CASSVGQGSAYNEQFF TGCGCCAGCAGCGTGGGACAGGGGAGCGCCTACAATGAGCAGTTCTTC
TRBD2 many TRBJ2-1 TRBV10-2 CATKSGRAFEQFF TGCGCCACAAAGAGCGGGAGGGCCTTTGAGCAGTTCTTC
. many TRBJ2-7 TRBV18 CASSQDGDGEQYF TGTGCCAGCTCTCAGGACGGTGACGGCGAGCAGTACTTC
. few TRBJ2-7 TRBV7-9 CASSWGGAASSYEQYF TGTGCCAGCAGCTGGGGGGGGGCCGCCAGCTCCTACGAGCAGTACTTC
. . TRBJ2-7 TRBV7-2 CASSLAMGQGRTSGHAYEQYF TGTGCCAGCAGCTTAGCAATGGGACAGGGGAGGACTAGCGGGCACGCTTACGAGCAGTACTTC
. many TRBJ2-7 TRBV6-5 CASSFTGNPYEQYF TGTGCCAGCAGTTTTACAGGAAATCCCTACGAGCAGTACTTC
TRBD2 many TRBJ2-7 TRBV28 CASSLGLADFREQYF TGTGCCAGCAGTTTAGGACTAGCGGACTTTCGCGAGCAGTACTTC
. few TRBJ1-1 TRBV20-1 CSARREGDTEAFF TGCAGTGCTAGGAGGGAAGGGGATACTGAAGCTTTCTTT
TRBD1 many TRBJ1-2 TRBV12-3/TRBV12-4 CASSSPGQGYGYTF TGTGCCAGCAGTTCCCCGGGACAGGGGTATGGCTACACCTTC
. many TRBJ2-3 TRBV19 CASSGRVTDTQYF TGTGCCAGCAGTGGCCGGGTCACAGATACGCAGTATTTT
TRBD2 few TRBJ2-7 TRBV11-2 CASSSPSGGYEQYF TGTGCCAGCAGCTCCCCCTCGGGGGGCTACGAGCAGTACTTC
TRBD1 few TRBJ1-1 TRBV9 CASSPDTGVLEAFF TGTGCCAGCAGCCCAGACACAGGGGTACTTGAAGCTTTCTTT
. . TRBJ2-7 TRBV18 CASSPGGENYEQYF TGTGCCAGCTCACCAGGGGGCGAAAACTACGAGCAGTACTTC
. many TRBJ2-2 TRBV29-1 CSVFPGFTGELFF TGCAGCGTATTCCCAGGGTTCACCGGGGAGCTGTTTTTT
. . TRBJ1-5 TRBV18 CASSPSKEDGDQPQHF TGTGCCAGCTCGCCTTCCAAGGAGGACGGGGATCAGCCCCAGCATTTT
TRBD1 many TRBJ2-5 TRBV6-8 CASRTRDRGPETQYF TGTGCCAGCAGAACCCGGGACAGGGGGCCGGAGACCCAGTACTTC
. many TRBJ1-2 TRBV27 CASTPSYRDYGYTF TGTGCCAGCACCCCCTCTTACAGGGACTATGGCTACACCTTC
TRBD1 . TRBJ1-4 TRBV15 CATSRFRDRDNEKLFF TGTGCCACCAGCAGATTTCGGGACAGGGATAATGAAAAACTGTTTTTT
TRBD2 many TRBJ2-1 TRBV27 CASSSLGLAGINEQFF TGTGCCAGCAGTTCCCTCGGGCTAGCGGGAATCAATGAGCAGTTCTTC
TRBD2 many TRBJ2-7 TRBV2 CASNPGTSGSYEQYF TGTGCCAGCAACCCCGGGACTAGCGGCTCCTACGAGCAGTACTTC